This TCR beta chain was obtained from a study of response to subunit inactivated influenza vaccine. The CDR3 extends over 15 amino acids. Germline V CDR1 and CDR2: MGHRA, YSYEKL. V was cut by 1 base and J by 2 bases, with 11 bases left in between. Each CDR3 protein is one row after TCRdb ran MiXCR on the RT-PCR reads. The data contain roughly 650,000 distinct CDR3 sequences, 13% to 15% of them singletons. This material consisted of PBMCs from blood, taken approximately 15 days before vaccination. The chain couples TRBV4-1 to TRBJ1-2, with D tentatively TRBD1 (5 bases). The source is a middle-aged man who received an inactivated influenza vaccine. CDR3 amino acids: CASSQGGRINYGYTF. CDR3 nucleotides: TGCGCCAGCAGCCAAGGGGGCAGAATCAACTATGGCTACACCTTC.